This T cell receptor beta chain came from a study of early T cells in non-severe SARS-CoV-2 infection. Across the study: Investigators sequenced bulk RNA drawn from unsorted whole blood, and chains remained unpaired.

The CDR3 totals 13 residues. Per the germline V gene, CDR1 is SQVTM and CDR2 is ANQGSEA. J lost 4 bases, V lost 3 bases, and 4 bases had no gene match. Researchers tagged individual cDNA molecules with unique molecular identifiers. TCRdb recomputed calls from the 5' RACE reads with MiXCR, one row per CDR3 protein. This sample yields roughly 80,000 distinct CDR3 sequences, of which about 16% are seen a single time; about 2.6% belongs to the top ten. The sequenced sample consisted of whole blood. The chain joins TRBV29-1 to TRBJ2-3; 7 nucleotides agree with TRBD1. This sequence originates from an adult who was a healthcare worker with PCR-confirmed SARS-CoV-2 infection or an uninfected control (not recorded which). CDR3 sequence reads: CSVDVGGADTQYF. Here the CDR3 DNA reads TGCAGCGTTGATGTAGGGGGCGCAGATACGCAGTATTTT.